This T cell receptor beta chain was sequenced for a study of blood T cells in healthy people across ages. The V end was cut by 5 bases, the J end by 9 bases, with 10 bases between. The CDR3 is 12 amino acids. CDR1 is KGHDR, CDR2 SFDVKD, per germline. It was with a sample-barcoded 5' primer and a J-beta primer mix that a second PCR of roughly 7 to 12 cycles was run. TCRdb ran MiXCR on the 5' RACE reads and lists one entry per CDR3 protein. The table includes 1.4 million or so distinct CDR3 sequences, roughly 43% detected once. Total RNA, at least 5 micrograms per sample, was extracted from PBMCs. Study observations and caveats: Naive CD4+ cell counts and diversity both ran higher in long-lived than in aged donors.

This clonotype was seen a handful of times. The antigen remains unidentified. This TCR was sampled from a woman aged 18-29 years in good health. The chain couples TRBV24-1 to TRBJ2-1, with D unresolved. The sample comprised blood. The CDR3 nucleotides read TGTGCCACCAGTGGTAGTTTCGGTGAGCAGTTCTTC. The encoded protein is CATSGSFGEQFF.